This T cell receptor (beta chain) comes out of a study of blood T cell repertoires in COVID-19. Study-level information: Some COVID-19 samples were acute and others convalescent; all came from the United States, Italy and Spain. In each case, the material was cDNA or gDNA derived from T cells, B-cell-depleted T cells, or PBMCs.

How the authors handled the data: Amplification from reference gene primers served as the basis for estimated nucleated cell counts. TCRdb keeps only in-frame clones here, not all; method: immunoSEQ multiplex PCR. That table is the source of V, J and clone size, and D and trimming were worked out from the DNA. The data contain 150,000 to 200,000 clones, around 86% of them seen just once; the ten biggest clones take up around 3.5%. Sequencing was carried out using peripheral blood. This clonotype was sampled from a man aged 65 to 79 with acute or convalescent COVID-19.

In nucleotides, the CDR3 is TGTGCCAGCAGCAGAGGCCGGGCCGGGGAGCTGTTTTTT. Translated, it gives CASSRGRAGELFF. The chain carries TRBV7-2 and TRBJ2-2; D unclear. The germline V gene encodes CDR1 SGHTA and CDR2 FQGNSA. CDR3 length: 13 amino acids. The germline V and J ends were trimmed by 5 bases and 6 bases, with 10 bases remaining between them. The variable domain in full, completed from reference TRBV7-2 and TRBJ2-2, reads GAGVSQSPSNKVTEKGKDVELRCDPISGHTALYWYRQSLGQGLEFLIYFQGNSAPDKSGLPSDRFSAERTGGSVSTLTIQRTQQEDSAVYLCASSRGRAGELFFGEGSRLTVL.